This section outlines one TCR beta chain sequence together with its context. No antigen is known for it. The libraries were made with immunoSEQ version 4 in survey mode. TCRdb's copy holds only in-frame clones and misses some; the assay was immunoSEQ multiplex PCR. The sample includes under 15,000 clones, over 60% of them seen just once. This specimen comes from a study of persistence of HIV-infected CD4 T cells. Overall study findings and caveats: Antigen-responding cells were enriched for degenerate expanded CDR3beta sequences.

Stimulation used 7.5 to 10 ug/mL lysate from CMV-infected fibroblasts. CD4+ T cells upregulating both CD40 ligand and CD69 were sorted as responding cells. Donors had CD4+ T cell counts above 400 cells/uL and were CMV-seropositive. PBMCs were depleted of CD8+ T cells before stimulation. V lost 3 bases to trimming and J lost 3 bases; unmatched junction nucleotides: 8. The CDR3 loop spans 15 amino acids. Germline loops: CDR1 SGHTA, CDR2 FQGNSA. The sequencing used CD4+ T cells sorted from PBMCs after roughly 18-hour stimulation, collected from a patient who received antiretroviral therapy. The receptor was derived from an adult man with HIV who was CMV-seropositive. The chain uses TRBV7-2 and TRBJ2-7; 7 bases agree with TRBD1. Here the CDR3 reads CASSFKTGQSYEQYF. The CDR3, as DNA: TGTGCCAGCAGCTTCAAGACGGGACAGAGCTACGAGCAGTACTTC.